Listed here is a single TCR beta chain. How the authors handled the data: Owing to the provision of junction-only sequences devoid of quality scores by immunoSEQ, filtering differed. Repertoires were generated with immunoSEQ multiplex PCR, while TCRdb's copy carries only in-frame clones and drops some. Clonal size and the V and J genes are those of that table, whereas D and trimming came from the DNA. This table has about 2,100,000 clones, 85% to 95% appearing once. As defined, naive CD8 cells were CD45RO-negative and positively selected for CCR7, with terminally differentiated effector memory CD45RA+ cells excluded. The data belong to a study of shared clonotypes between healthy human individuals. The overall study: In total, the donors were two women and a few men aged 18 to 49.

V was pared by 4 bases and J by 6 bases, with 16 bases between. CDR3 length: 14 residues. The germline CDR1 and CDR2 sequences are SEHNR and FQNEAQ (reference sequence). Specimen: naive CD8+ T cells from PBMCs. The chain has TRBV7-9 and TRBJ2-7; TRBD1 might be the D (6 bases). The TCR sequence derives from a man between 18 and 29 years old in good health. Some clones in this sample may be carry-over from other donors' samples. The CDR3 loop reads CASSSAGTHGEQYF. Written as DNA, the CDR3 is TGTGCCAGCAGCTCGGCCGGGACACACGGCGAGCAGTACTTC.